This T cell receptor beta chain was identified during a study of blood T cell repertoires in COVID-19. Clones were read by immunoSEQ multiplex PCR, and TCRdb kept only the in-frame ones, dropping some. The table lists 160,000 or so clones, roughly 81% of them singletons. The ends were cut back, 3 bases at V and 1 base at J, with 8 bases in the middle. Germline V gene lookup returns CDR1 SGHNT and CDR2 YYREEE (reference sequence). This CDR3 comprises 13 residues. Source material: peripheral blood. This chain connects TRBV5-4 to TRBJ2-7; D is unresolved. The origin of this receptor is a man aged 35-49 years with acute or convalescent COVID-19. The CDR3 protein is CASSSQKSYEQYF. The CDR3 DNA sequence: TGTGCCAGCAGCTCGCAGAAATCCTACGAGCAGTACTTC.